This T cell receptor (beta chain) originates from a study of T cell responses to AZD1222 COVID-19 vaccine. The assay was immunoSEQ multiplex PCR, and TCRdb's table has in-frame clones only and misses some. The sample lists 95,000 or so clones, over 85% occurring once. This CDR3 spans 13 amino acids. Germline V gene data show CDR1 as LGHDT and CDR2 as YNNKEL (reference sequence). V lost 8 bases and J 0 bases, leaving 8 bases between the germline ends. The chain combines TRBV3-1 (or the pseudogene TRBV3-2) with TRBJ2-1; no firm D call. Specimen: peripheral blood, collected on day 0 of MenACWY control vaccination. The source is an adult in good health. CDR3 sequence: CASHDHSYNEQFF. The CDR3 bases are TGTGCCAGCCACGACCACTCCTACAATGAGCAGTTCTTC.